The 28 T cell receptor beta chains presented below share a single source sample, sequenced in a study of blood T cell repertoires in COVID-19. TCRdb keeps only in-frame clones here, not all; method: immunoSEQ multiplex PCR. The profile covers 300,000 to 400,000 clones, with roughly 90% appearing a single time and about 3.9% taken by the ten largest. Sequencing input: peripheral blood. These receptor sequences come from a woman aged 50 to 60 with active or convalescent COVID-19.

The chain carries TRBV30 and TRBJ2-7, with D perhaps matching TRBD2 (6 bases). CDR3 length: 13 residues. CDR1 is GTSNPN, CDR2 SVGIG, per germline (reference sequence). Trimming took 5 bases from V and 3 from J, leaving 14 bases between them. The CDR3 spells CAWGTGRGYEQYF. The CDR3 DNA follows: TGTGCCTGGGGGACTGGAAGGGGCTACGAGCAGTACTTC.

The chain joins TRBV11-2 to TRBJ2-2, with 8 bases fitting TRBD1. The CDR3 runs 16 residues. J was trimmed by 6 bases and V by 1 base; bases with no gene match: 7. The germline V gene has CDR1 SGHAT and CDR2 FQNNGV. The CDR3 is CASSLAPGGLAGELFF. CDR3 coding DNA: TGTGCCAGCAGCTTAGCCCCAGGGGGCCTCGCCGGGGAGCTGTTTTTT. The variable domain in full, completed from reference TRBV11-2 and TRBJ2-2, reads EAGVAQSPRYKIIEKRQSVAFWCNPISGHATLYWYQQILGQGPKLLIQFQNNGVVDDSQLPKDRFSAERLKGVDSTLKIQPAKLEDSAVYLCASSLAPGGLAGELFFGEGSRLTVL.

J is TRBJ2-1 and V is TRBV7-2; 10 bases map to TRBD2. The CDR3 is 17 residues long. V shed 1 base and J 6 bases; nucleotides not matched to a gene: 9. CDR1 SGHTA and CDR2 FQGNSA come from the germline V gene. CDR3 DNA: TGTGCCAGCAGCTTAGTTTATGGGTCTAGCGGGGGCAATGAGCAGTTCTTC. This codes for CASSLVYGSSGGNEQFF.

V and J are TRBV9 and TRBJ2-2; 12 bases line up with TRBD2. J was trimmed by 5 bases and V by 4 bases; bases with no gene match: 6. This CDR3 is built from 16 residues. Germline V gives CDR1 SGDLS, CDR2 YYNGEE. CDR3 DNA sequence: TGTGCCAGCAGCAAGGGACTAGCGGGCTCAACCGGGGAGCTGTTTTTT. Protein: CASSKGLAGSTGELFF. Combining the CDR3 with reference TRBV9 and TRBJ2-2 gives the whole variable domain DSGVTQTPKHLITATGQRVTLRCSPRSGDLSVYWYQQSLDQGLQFLIQYYNGEERAKGNILERFSAQQFPDLHSELNLSSLELGDSALYFCASSKGLAGSTGELFFGEGSRLTVL.

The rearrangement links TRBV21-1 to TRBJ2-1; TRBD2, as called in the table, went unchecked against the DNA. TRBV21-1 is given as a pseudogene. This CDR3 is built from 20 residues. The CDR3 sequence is CASSKVLRASGGVSYNEQFF. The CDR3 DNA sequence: TGTGCCAGCAGCAAAGTCCTTCGGGCTAGCGGGGGAGTATCCTACAATGAGCAGTTCTTC.

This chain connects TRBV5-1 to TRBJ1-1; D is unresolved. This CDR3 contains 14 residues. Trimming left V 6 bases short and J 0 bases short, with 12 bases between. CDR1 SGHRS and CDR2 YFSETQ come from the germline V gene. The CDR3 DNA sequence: TGCGCCAGCAATATAGGCGACATGAACACTGAAGCTTTCTTT. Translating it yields CASNIGDMNTEAFF.

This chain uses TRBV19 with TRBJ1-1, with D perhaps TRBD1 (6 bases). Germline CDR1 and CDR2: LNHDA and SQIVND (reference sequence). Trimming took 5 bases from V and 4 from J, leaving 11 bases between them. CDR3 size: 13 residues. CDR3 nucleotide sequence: TGTGCCAGTAGTCTACAGGGAAGCACTGAAGCTTTCTTT. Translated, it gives CASSLQGSTEAFF. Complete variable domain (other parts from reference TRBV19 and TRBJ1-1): DGGITQSPKYLFRKEGQNVTLSCEQNLNHDAMYWYRQDPGQGLRLIYYSQIVNDFQKGDIAEGYSVSREKKESFPLTVTSAQKNPTAFYLCASSLQGSTEAFFGQGTRLTVV.

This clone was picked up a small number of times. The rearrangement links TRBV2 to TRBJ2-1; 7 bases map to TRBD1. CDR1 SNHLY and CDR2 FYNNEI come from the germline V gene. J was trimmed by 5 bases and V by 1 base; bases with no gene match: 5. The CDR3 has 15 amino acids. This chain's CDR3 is CASSEEGQPNNEQFF. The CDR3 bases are TGTGCCAGCAGTGAAGAGGGACAGCCCAACAATGAGCAGTTCTTC. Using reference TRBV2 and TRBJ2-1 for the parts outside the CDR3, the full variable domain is EPEVTQTPSHQVTQMGQEVILRCVPISNHLYFYWYRQILGQKVEFLVSFYNNEISEKSEIFDDQFSVERPDGSNFTLKIRSTKLEDSAMYFCASSEEGQPNNEQFFGPGTRLTVL.

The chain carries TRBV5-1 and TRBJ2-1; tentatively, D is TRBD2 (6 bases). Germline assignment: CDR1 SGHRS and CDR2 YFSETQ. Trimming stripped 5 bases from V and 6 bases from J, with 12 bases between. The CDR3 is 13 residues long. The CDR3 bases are TGCGCCAGCAGTGAACGGAGGGGCAATGAGCAGTTCTTC. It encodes CASSERRGNEQFF.

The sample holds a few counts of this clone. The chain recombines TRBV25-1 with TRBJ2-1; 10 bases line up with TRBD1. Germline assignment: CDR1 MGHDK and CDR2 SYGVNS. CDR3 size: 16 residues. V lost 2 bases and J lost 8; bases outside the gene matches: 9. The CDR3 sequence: CASSERVGQGSYEQFF. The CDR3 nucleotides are TGTGCCAGCAGTGAAAGGGTGGGACAGGGGTCCTATGAGCAGTTCTTC.

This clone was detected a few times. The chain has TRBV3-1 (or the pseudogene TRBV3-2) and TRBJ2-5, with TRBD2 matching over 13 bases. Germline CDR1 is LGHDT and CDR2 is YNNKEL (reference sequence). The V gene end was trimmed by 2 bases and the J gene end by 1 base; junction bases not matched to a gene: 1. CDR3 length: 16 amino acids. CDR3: CASSQTSGRAQETQYF. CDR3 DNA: TGTGCCAGCAGCCAAACTAGCGGGAGGGCCCAAGAGACCCAGTACTTC.

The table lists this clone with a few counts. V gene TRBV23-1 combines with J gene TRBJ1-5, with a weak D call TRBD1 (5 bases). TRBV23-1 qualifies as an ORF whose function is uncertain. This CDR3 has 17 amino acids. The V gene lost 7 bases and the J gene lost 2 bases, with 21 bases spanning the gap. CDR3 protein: CASKPDTNAPGNQPQHF. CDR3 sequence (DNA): TGCGCCAGCAAACCGGACACTAACGCTCCAGGCAATCAGCCCCAGCATTTT.

The DNA of the CDR3 is TGCGCCAGCAGCTCGACCCCCGGGGGTGAAGCTTTCTTT. Translated, it gives CASSSTPGGEAFF. The chain recombines TRBV5-1 with TRBJ1-1, with D maybe TRBD1 (5 bases). Germline CDR1 SGHRS, CDR2 YFSETQ. Between the trimmed V and J ends, which lost 3 bases and 7 bases, there was a span of 13 bases. This CDR3 region has 13 residues.

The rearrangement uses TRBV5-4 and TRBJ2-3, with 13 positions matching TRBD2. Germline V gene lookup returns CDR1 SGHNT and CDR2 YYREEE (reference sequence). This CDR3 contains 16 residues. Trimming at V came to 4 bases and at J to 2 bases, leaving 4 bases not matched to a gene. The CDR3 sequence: CASSRTSGGPTDTQYF. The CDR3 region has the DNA TGTGCCAGCAGCCGGACTAGCGGGGGCCCCACAGATACGCAGTATTTT.

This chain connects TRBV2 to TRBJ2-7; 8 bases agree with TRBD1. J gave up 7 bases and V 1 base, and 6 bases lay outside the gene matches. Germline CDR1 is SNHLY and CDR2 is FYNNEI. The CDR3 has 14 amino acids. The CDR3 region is CASSEGQGAWEQYF. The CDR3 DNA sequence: TGTGCCAGCAGTGAAGGGCAGGGGGCTTGGGAGCAGTACTTC.

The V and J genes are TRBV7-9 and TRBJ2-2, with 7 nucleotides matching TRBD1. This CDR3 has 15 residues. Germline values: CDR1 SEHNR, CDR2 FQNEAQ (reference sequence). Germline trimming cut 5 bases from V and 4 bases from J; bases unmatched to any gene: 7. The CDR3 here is CASSKDRVATGELFF. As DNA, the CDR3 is TGTGCCAGCAGCAAAGACAGGGTAGCCACCGGGGAGCTGTTTTTT.

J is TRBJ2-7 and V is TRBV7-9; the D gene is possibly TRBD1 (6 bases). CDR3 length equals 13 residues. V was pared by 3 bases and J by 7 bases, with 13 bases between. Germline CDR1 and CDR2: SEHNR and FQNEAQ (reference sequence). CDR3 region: CASSFRGKGEQYF. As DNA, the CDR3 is TGTGCCAGCAGCTTTAGGGGGAAAGGGGAGCAGTACTTC.

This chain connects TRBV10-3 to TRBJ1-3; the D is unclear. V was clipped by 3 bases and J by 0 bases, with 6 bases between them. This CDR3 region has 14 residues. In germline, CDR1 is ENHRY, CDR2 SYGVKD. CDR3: CAISDSVSGNTIYF. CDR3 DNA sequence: TGTGCCATCAGTGACAGTGTCTCTGGAAACACCATATATTTT.

CDR3 residues: CASSSGGSTDTQYF. The CDR3 region has the DNA TGTGCCAGCAGCAGCGGGGGTAGCACAGATACGCAGTATTTT. The chain couples TRBV25-1 to TRBJ2-3; 8 bases agree with TRBD2. V lost 6 bases and J lost 0; bases outside the gene matches: 2. Germline values: CDR1 MGHDK, CDR2 SYGVNS. The CDR3 is 14 residues long.

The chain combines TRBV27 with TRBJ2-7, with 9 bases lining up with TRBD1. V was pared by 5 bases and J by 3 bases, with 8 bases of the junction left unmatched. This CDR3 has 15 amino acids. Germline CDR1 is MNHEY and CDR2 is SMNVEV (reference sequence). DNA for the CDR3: TGTGCCAGCAGTCGACCGGGACAGGGACTCTACGAGCAGTACTTC. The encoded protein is CASSRPGQGLYEQYF.

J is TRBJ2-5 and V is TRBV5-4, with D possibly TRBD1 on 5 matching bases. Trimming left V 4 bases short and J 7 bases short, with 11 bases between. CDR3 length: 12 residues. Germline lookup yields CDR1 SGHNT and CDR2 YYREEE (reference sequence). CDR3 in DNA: TGTGCCAGCAGCGTAGATACAGGGACCCAGTACTTC. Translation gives CASSVDTGTQYF.

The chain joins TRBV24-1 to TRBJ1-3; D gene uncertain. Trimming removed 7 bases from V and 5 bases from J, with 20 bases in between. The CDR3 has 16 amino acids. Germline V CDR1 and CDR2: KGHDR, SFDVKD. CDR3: CATRPSGGSDRNTIYF. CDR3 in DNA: TGTGCCACCAGGCCCTCTGGAGGGTCAGATCGAAACACCATATATTTT.

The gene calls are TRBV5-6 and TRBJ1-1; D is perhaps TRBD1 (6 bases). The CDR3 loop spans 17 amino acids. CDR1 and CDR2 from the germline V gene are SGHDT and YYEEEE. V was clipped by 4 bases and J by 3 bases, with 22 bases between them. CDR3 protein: CASSALNRVGLHTEAFF. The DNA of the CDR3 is TGTGCCAGCAGCGCCCTTAACAGGGTTGGCCTGCACACTGAAGCTTTCTTT.

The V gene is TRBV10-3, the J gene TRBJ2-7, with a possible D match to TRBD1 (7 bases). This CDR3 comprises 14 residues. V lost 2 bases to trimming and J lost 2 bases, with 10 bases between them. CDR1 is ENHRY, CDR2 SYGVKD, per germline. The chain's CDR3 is CAISEGRGAYEQYF. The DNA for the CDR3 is TGTGCCATCAGTGAGGGCAGGGGGGCCTACGAGCAGTACTTC.

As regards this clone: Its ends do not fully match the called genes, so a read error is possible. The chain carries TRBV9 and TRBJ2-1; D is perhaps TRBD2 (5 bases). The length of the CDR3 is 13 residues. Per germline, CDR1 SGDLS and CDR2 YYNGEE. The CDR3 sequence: CASSVVPYNEQFF. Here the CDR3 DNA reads TGTGCCAGTAGCGTAGTCCCATACAATGAGCAGTTCTTC.

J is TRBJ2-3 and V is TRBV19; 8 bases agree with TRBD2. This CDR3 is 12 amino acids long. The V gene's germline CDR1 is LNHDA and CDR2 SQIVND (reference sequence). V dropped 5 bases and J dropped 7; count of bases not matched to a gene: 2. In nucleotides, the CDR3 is TGTGCCAGTAGTGATAGCGGGAATACGCAGTATTTT. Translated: CASSDSGNTQYF.

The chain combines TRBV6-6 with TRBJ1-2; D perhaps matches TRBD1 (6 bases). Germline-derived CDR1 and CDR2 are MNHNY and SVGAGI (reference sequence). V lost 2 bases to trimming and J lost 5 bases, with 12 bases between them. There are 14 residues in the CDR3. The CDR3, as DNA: TGTGCCAGCAGTTACCCGGACAGCCTTTATGGCTACACCTTC. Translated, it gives CASSYPDSLYGYTF.

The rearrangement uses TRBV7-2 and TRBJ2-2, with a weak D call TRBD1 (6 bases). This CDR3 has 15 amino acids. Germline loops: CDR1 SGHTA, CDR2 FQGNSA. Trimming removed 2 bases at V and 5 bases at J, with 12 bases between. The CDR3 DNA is TGTGCCAGCAGCTTACCAGGGGCAACGACCGGGGAGCTGTTTTTT. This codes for CASSLPGATTGELFF.